A selection of T cell receptor beta chains follows, all from one sample in a study of cytomegalovirus exposure and HLA in healthy donors. Some clones are missing from TCRdb's copy, which holds only in-frame ones; the method was immunoSEQ multiplex PCR. Among 170,000 or so clones listed, more than 65% were seen once. Source material: PBMCs. All receptors derive from a man aged 50 or older in good health and CMV-seropositive. The CDR3 runs from the conserved cysteine through the conserved F or W. The D gene is left open where the match is weak. Rows may omit the clone size; those that give it use once, few, many or a size class.

d_gene | j_gene | abundance | v_gene | CDR3aa | CDR3nt
- | TRBJ2-3 | - | TRBV5-5 | CASSLDGGSTDTQYF | TGTGCCAGCAGCTTGGATGGCGGTAGCACAGATACGCAGTATTTT
TRBD2 | TRBJ2-6 | - | TRBV2 | CASSEWEGRGVGSGANVLTF | TGTGCCAGCAGTGAATGGGAGGGACGGGGTGTGGGCTCTGGGGCCAACGTCCTGACTTTC
TRBD1 | TRBJ1-1 | - | TRBV2 | CASSRQGRRVGAFF | TGTGCCAGCAGTAGACAGGGAAGGAGGGTCGGGGCTTTCTTT
TRBD2 | TRBJ2-1 | - | TRBV4-2 | CASSQETSGSSYNEQFF | TGTGCCAGCAGCCAAGAGACTAGCGGGAGCTCCTACAATGAGCAGTTCTTC
TRBD2 | TRBJ2-5 | - | TRBV11-2 | CASSAGLAGGETQYF | TGTGCCAGCAGCGCTGGACTAGCGGGAGGAGAGACCCAGTACTTC
- | TRBJ2-1 | once | TRBV11-2 | CASSLDIARTRHNEQFF | TGTGCCAGCAGCTTAGATATAGCGCGCACCAGACACAATGAGCAGTTCTTC
- | TRBJ2-1 | - | TRBV2 | CASELRNEQFF | TGTGCCAGCGAACTGAGGAATGAGCAGTTCTTC
- | TRBJ2-2 | - | TRBV9 | CASFRASTGELFF | TGTGCCAGCTTCAGGGCTAGCACCGGGGAGCTGTTTTTT
TRBD1 | TRBJ1-2 | - | TRBV5-1 | CASSLAGGGSYYGYTF | TGCGCCAGCAGCTTGGCAGGGGGCGGCAGTTACTATGGCTACACCTTC
- | TRBJ1-1 | - | TRBV4-1 | CASSQEGWGNTEAFF | TGCGCCAGCAGCCAAGAGGGGTGGGGCAACACTGAAGCTTTCTTT
- | TRBJ1-3 | - | TRBV6-6 | CASSYSTGRSGNTIYF | TGTGCCAGCAGTTACTCCACAGGCCGCTCTGGAAACACCATATATTTT
- | TRBJ2-7 | - | TRBV7-9 | CASSPPRGAPYEQYF | TGTGCCAGCAGCCCCCCCAGGGGCGCCCCCTACGAGCAGTACTTC
- | TRBJ1-1 | - | TRBV19 | CASSIDRGNTEAFF | TGTGCCAGTAGTATCGACAGAGGGAACACTGAAGCTTTCTTT
- | TRBJ1-3 | - | TRBV6-6 | CASTALDILSGNTIYF | TGTGCCAGCACCGCCTTGGACATCCTCTCTGGAAACACCATATATTTT
TRBD1 | TRBJ2-7 | - | TRBV19 | CASSSGTGPSYEQYF | TGTGCCAGTAGTTCCGGGACAGGCCCTTCCTACGAGCAGTACTTC
TRBD1 | TRBJ1-1 | - | TRBV2 | CAMRGHTSYTEAFF | TGTGCCATGAGGGGGCACACCTCTTACACTGAAGCTTTCTTT
TRBD1 | TRBJ1-5 | - | TRBV19 | CASTTGDRNQPQHF | TGTGCCAGTACCACTGGGGACAGAAATCAGCCCCAGCATTTT
- | TRBJ1-2 | - | TRBV7-3 | CASRISPDNYGYTF | TGTGCCAGCAGGATCTCCCCAGATAACTATGGCTACACCTTC
- | TRBJ2-5 | - | TRBV9 | CASSVAGFGQETQYF | TGTGCCAGCAGCGTAGCGGGATTTGGTCAAGAGACCCAGTACTTC
- | TRBJ2-3 | - | TRBV9 | CASGRLDTQYF | TGTGCCAGCGGGAGGTTAGATACGCAGTATTTT
TRBD1 | TRBJ1-4 | few | TRBV5-1 | CASSPPGQGNEKLFF | TGCGCCAGCAGCCCCCCGGGACAGGGGAATGAAAAACTGTTTTTT
TRBD2 | TRBJ2-2 | - | TRBV11-2 | CASSLVAKLAATGELFF | TGTGCCAGCAGCTTAGTAGCCAAACTAGCGGCCACCGGGGAGCTGTTTTTT
- | TRBJ2-7 | few | TRBV19 | CASSIFAETYEQYF | TGTGCCAGTAGTATTTTTGCGGAAACCTACGAGCAGTACTTC
- | TRBJ1-2 | - | TRBV11-3 | CASSIKGFLGYTF | TGTGCCAGCAGCATTAAGGGGTTTTTGGGCTACACCTTC
TRBD1 | TRBJ1-2 | few | TRBV5-1 | CASSLGTGFRYGYTF | TGCGCCAGCAGCCTAGGGACAGGGTTTCGGTATGGCTACACCTTC
- | TRBJ2-2 | - | TRBV5-6 | CASSIRGGELFF | TGTGCCAGCAGCATACGAGGAGGGGAGCTGTTTTTT